Here is one TCR beta chain with its context. These data are taken from a study of OX40 agonist ivuxolimab in advanced cancers. Study-level information: Earlier anti-PD-1, anti-PD-L1 or anti-CTLA-4 therapy was permitted; 35% to 50% had received some.

Data came from immunoSEQ multiplex PCR; TCRdb stores just in-frame clones and leaves some out. The table records approximately 100,000 clones, about 92% of them present only once. The sample was CD4+ or CD8+ T cells sorted from blood, taken in a trial of the OX40 agonist ivuxolimab. This clonotype was sampled from an adult with an advanced solid tumor such as melanoma, head and neck, liver or kidney cancer.

As DNA, the CDR3 is TGTGCCAGCAGCTTGGTGGGCAGGGGGCAGAACGAGCAGTACTTC. This sequence encodes CASSLVGRGQNEQYF. The genes are TRBV5-6 and TRBJ2-7; 8 bases are shared with TRBD1. Unmatched junction bases numbered 7, after V lost 0 bases and J lost 5 bases. CDR3 length: 15 residues. The germline V gene encodes CDR1 SGHDT and CDR2 YYEEEE.